This T cell receptor beta chain was retrieved from a study of blood T cell repertoires in COVID-19. Overall study context: Whether acute or convalescent, the COVID-19 samples came from the United States, Italy and Spain. The analysed material was cDNA or gDNA that came from T cells, B-cell-depleted T cells, or PBMCs.

Per the germline V gene, CDR1 is KGHDR and CDR2 is SFDVKD. This CDR3 is built from 14 residues. Trimming left V 2 bases short and J 6 bases short, with 10 bases between. Study processing details: Reference gene primers were amplified, and this amplification served to estimate nucleated cell counts. Sequencing used immunoSEQ multiplex PCR; TCRdb keeps in-frame clones, though not all of them. V and J calls plus clone size are reproduced from that table; the DNA served to infer D and trimming. Here the sample spans some 240,000 clones, 84% being singletons. The TCR comes from a woman in her thirties or forties who had recovered from COVID-19. Material: peripheral blood. V gene TRBV24-1 combines with J gene TRBJ2-1, with D possibly being TRBD2 (6 bases). The DNA for the CDR3 is TGTGCCACCAGTGATTGGGACTCTCCCAATGAGCAGTTCTTC. It translates to CATSDWDSPNEQFF.